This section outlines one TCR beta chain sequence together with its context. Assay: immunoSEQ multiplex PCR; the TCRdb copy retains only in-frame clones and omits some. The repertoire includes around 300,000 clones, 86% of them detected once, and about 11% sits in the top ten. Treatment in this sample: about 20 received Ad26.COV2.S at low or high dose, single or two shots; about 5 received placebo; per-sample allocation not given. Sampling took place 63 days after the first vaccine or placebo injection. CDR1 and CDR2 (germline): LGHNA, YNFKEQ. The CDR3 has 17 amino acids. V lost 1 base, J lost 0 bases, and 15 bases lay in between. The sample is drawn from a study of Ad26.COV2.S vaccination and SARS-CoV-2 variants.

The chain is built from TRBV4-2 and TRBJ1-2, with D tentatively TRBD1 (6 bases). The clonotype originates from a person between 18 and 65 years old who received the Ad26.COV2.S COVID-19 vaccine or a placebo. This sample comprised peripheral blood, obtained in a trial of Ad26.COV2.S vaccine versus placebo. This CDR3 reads CASSQADSGTTNYGYTF. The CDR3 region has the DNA TGTGCCAGCAGCCAAGCGGACAGTGGAACTACTAACTATGGCTACACCTTC.